This T cell receptor beta chain came from a study of CD8+ T cells in alopecia areata. Treatment indicated: oral pan-JAK inhibitor, 5-10 mg twice daily. The CDR3 contains 12 residues. Germline V gene data show CDR1 as LGHNA and CDR2 as YSLEER. The ends were cut back, 4 bases at V and 6 bases at J, with 9 bases in the middle. RNA extraction and reverse transcription yielded cDNA as sequencing template. TCRdb's table, derived via immunoSEQ multiplex PCR, lists solely in-frame clones and lacks some. The sample lists fewer than 250,000 clones, around two fifths occurring once. This receptor was taken from a human donor with alopecia areata. This chain links TRBV4-3 with TRBJ1-1, with D hard to call. The sample consisted of CD4+ T cells sorted from blood, taken at approximately week 36, from a patient treated with tofacitinib. The CDR3 DNA follows: TGCGCCAGCAGCCCTGGGAGGGCTGAAGCTTTCTTT. As protein: CASSPGRAEAFF.